This TCR beta chain originates from a study of blood T cell repertoires in COVID-19 (dated by TCRdb to the early 2020s). Looking at the study overall: The collaborator samples originated in the United States, Italy and Spain and spanned the acute and convalescent phases of COVID-19. The material from the prospective study consisted of cDNA or gDNA derived from T cells, B-cell-depleted T cells, or PBMCs. The dataset comprised deeply sampled blood TCRbeta repertoires from subjects exposed to, actively infected with, or recovered from COVID-19. A freely available public database, intended as a resource for researchers studying the immune response to SARS-CoV-2, is where the repertoires were released. The samples were drawn from two sources: the first 160 participants of the ongoing ImmuneRACE study, and over 1,000 subjects contributed by 6 global collaborators. Nearly every sample came with metadata listing a de-identified subject ID, COVID-19 status, age in years and sex. Where available, HLA class I and class II types were taken from metadata supplied by the sample provider and were not determined by assay-based typing.

As regards this clone: Its antigen specificity is not known. No quality values exist for individual bases; no much larger clone is one base distant.

One collaborating source in Seattle enrolled patients during active infection and followed them longitudinally through the course of disease. Collaborating institutions collected whole blood in K2EDTA tubes following their own protocols. Collaborator samples were shipped for TCRbeta analysis as frozen whole blood, isolated PBMCs, or DNA extracted from either sample type. Overall results and qualifications from the work: The amount of clinical and demographic metadata varied by source and participant and was provided uncurated.

The immunoSEQ Assay, a bias-controlled multiplex PCR, was used to amplify TCRbeta CDR3 regions from genomic DNA. Per the authors' processing: Within the assay, amplification of reference gene primers was used to estimate how many nucleated cells each sample contained. To quantify the absolute abundance of each unique TCRbeta CDR3 rearrangement, sequence reads were collapsed and filtered. For each sample, productive Simpson clonality was calculated as the square root of Simpson's diversity index over productive rearrangements. TCRdb's version of the immuneACCESS table is confined to in-frame rearrangements and falls short of the full clone set. An unresolved V gene accounts for under half of the shortfall where checked; the remainder is of unknown origin. V and J calls and clone size follow that table, whereas D and trimming were derived from the DNA. This sample lists 200,000 to 250,000 clones; just under 90% were detected once. Approximately 2.4% of the sample is in the top ten clones.

This TCR came from a man aged 25-45 years with COVID-19, enrolled during active disease. Sequenced input: peripheral blood.

The base sequence is TGTGCCAGTAGTAGTCCCCGGGACAGGGGGACCTACGAGCAGTACTTC. This codes for CASSSPRDRGTYEQYF. Recombination linked TRBV19 to TRBJ2-7, with 11 bases in between that match TRBD1. V loses 4 bases at its end and J loses 2 bases; junction bases beyond the gene matches: 7. The germline V gene (reference sequence) sets CDR1 to LNHDA and CDR2 to SQIVND. The CDR3 starts with the cysteine, ends with the phenylalanine, and has 16 residues. Only the CDR3 part of the read is kept: 48 bases, read in frame from the first base.